This TCR beta chain was profiled in a study of OX40 agonist ivuxolimab in advanced cancers. Study-wide context: Having had anti-PD-1, anti-PD-L1 or anti-CTLA-4 therapy before was allowed, and over 35% had some.

This CDR3 contains 15 residues. Looked up from germline, CDR1 is SGHAT and CDR2 is FQDESV (reference sequence). V lost 5 bases and J lost 7, with 20 bases in between. Clones were sequenced by immunoSEQ multiplex PCR, and TCRdb holds only the in-frame ones, with some missing. The sample includes under 85,000 clones, about 86% of them seen just once. This rearrangement joins TRBV11-1 to TRBJ1-2; D is unclear. The sequence was obtained from an adult with an advanced solid tumor such as melanoma, head and neck, liver or kidney cancer. Sample: CD4+ or CD8+ T cells sorted from blood, taken in a trial of the OX40 agonist ivuxolimab. The CDR3 DNA reads TGTGCCAGCAGCCCATTCTCAACGGGTTACAGTGGCTACACCTTC. This gives the protein CASSPFSTGYSGYTF.